This is a list of T cell receptor beta chains from one sample in a study of OX40 agonist ivuxolimab in advanced cancers. Some clones are missing from TCRdb's copy, which holds only in-frame ones; the method was immunoSEQ multiplex PCR. The table lists roughly 46,000 clones, around nine tenths of them singletons. The sample consisted of CD4+ or CD8+ T cells sorted from blood, taken in a trial of the OX40 agonist ivuxolimab. These receptors were collected from an adult with an advanced solid tumor such as melanoma, head and neck, liver or kidney cancer. The CDR3 runs from the conserved cysteine through the conserved F or W. Fields, in order: D gene, V gene, clone size, CDR3 protein. The D gene is left open where the match is weak. Clone size, where shown, is once, few, many, or a class for clones that have expanded.

. TRBV5-1 . CASSLYGTKKIGAFF
. TRBV7-8 . CASTPNQGNPREQYF
. TRBV27 . CASSPLSGNTIYF
TRBD1 TRBV18 . CASSPAGDRGGNQPQHF
TRBD2 TRBV7-2 once CASSLAPGLAGADTQYF
TRBD2 TRBV9 . CASSHDGTSGSNNEQFF
TRBD1 TRBV7-3 . CASSFAGGRETQYF
. TRBV6-6 . CASSSGQPQHF
TRBD2 TRBV7-9 . CASSMGLYNEQFF
TRBD1 TRBV7-2 . CASSAGTDRRQPQHF
. TRBV19 . CASTLPGETLSGNTIYF
TRBD2 TRBV5-4 . CASSSSGREETQYF
TRBD1 TRBV18 . CASSPYRDSYEQYF
. TRBV21-1 . CASSSFMRDTEAFF
. TRBV28 once CASSFLPEPQETQYF
TRBD2 TRBV11-2 . CASSLDYSGSSYNEQFF
TRBD1 TRBV18 . CASSPPQGARTGELFF
TRBD1 TRBV2 . CAHRGISYEQYF
. TRBV5-8 . CASSLMMMQPQHF
. TRBV7-7 . CASSRTRNTEAFF
. TRBV19 . CASSPPITSSYNEQFF
TRBD2 TRBV28 . CASSYGGSIPDTQYF
. TRBV11-2 . CASSPGPGNTIYF
TRBD1 TRBV5-6 . CASSSTQGARETQYF
. TRBV6-5 . CASSSTGIGRGEKLFF
TRBD1 TRBV6-6 . CASSYTGVNQPQHF
. TRBV30 . CAWSSTGLRFGNTIYF
. TRBV27 . CASSLSLATNEKLFF
. TRBV11-1 . CASSLAGQYTYEQYF
. TRBV7-9 once CASSSGSTGSFLEKLFF
TRBD2 TRBV28 . CASSPPGTSIYNEQFF
TRBD2 TRBV5-1 . CASSPGLAGGILNEQFF
. TRBV20-1 . CSAGGNNEQFF
. TRBV5-1 . CASSLGGSYTNYGYTF
TRBD2 TRBV2 . CASSWSRGNEQFF
TRBD2 TRBV19 . CASSIAGTSGQETQYF